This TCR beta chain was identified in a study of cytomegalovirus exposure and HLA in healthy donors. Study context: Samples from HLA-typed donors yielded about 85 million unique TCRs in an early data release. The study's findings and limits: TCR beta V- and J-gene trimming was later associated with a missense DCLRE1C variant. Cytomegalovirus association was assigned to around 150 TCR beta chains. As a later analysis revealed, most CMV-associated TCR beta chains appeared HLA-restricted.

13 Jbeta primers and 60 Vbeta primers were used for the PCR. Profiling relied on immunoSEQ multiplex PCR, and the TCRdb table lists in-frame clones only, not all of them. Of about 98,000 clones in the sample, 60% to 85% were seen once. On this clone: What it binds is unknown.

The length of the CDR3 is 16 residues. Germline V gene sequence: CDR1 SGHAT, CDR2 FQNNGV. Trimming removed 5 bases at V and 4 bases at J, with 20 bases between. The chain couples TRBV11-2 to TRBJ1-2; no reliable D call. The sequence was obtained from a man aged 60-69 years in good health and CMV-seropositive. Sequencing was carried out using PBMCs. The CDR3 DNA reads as TGTGCCAGCAGCCCAAGCGCGACGGCGGTTCTCTATGGCTACACCTTC. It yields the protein CASSPSATAVLYGYTF.